This T cell receptor beta chain was recovered during a study of cytomegalovirus exposure and HLA in healthy donors. Study-level results: HLA restriction was apparent for most CMV-associated TCR beta chains in a later analysis. Generally TCR sequences proved uncommon, though certain public TCRs appeared in numerous donors. What was likely a sequencing artifact was a cluster of highly shared sequence variants. More clonal expansion characterized HLA-associated TCR beta chains than equally common others in a later analysis.

After removal of 1 base from V and 6 bases from J, the junction contained 6 bases not matched to a gene. The germline gives CDR1 SGHTA, CDR2 FQGNSA. CDR3 length: 16 residues. Both 60 Vbeta primers and 13 Jbeta primers went into the PCR. The repertoire was sequenced with immunoSEQ multiplex PCR; TCRdb's copy has only in-frame clones and lacks some. This table holds just over 200,000 clones, around 70% found once. As concerns this clone: Its cognate antigen is unknown.

The sequenced sample was PBMCs. The receptor was derived from a man in his forties or fifties in good health and CMV-seropositive. The V gene is TRBV7-2, the J gene TRBJ1-4; 9 bases align to TRBD1. The CDR3 spells CASSLGTGAVYEKLFF. The CDR3 region has the DNA TGTGCCAGCAGCTTAGGGACAGGGGCGGTTTATGAAAAACTGTTTTTT.